This T cell receptor beta chain was documented in a study of early T cells in non-severe SARS-CoV-2 infection. CDR3 length: 14 amino acids. Germline V CDR1 and CDR2: SQVTM, ANQGSEA. After removal of 6 bases from V and 4 bases from J, the junction contained 9 bases not matched to a gene. TCRdb redid the calling of the 5' RACE reads with MiXCR, one entry per CDR3 protein. The sample holds approximately 62,000 distinct CDR3 sequences, 12% seen once. This clonotype has at least ten counts. The chain is built from TRBV29-1 and TRBJ2-1, with 7 nucleotides matching TRBD2. The TCR was taken from an adult who was a healthcare worker with PCR-confirmed SARS-CoV-2 infection or an uninfected control (not recorded which). What was sequenced was whole blood. The CDR3 spells CSVDMAGDYNEQFF. In nucleotides, the CDR3 is TGCAGCGTCGATATGGCGGGGGATTACAATGAGCAGTTCTTC.